One sample yielded the 17 T cell receptor beta chains listed below, sequenced in a study of tissue T cells after allogeneic stem cell transplantation. As to time point: mouse harvest day 7 after allogeneic transplant. Tail vein injection delivered 10^7 T-cell-depleted bone marrow cells and 10^6 splenic CD5+ T cells. Clones were sequenced by immunoSEQ multiplex PCR, and TCRdb holds only the in-frame ones, with some missing. The sample has approximately 5,700 clones, just over 50% seen once. The sample consisted of gut tissue. The source is a female BALB/c mouse given C57BL/6 T cells with graft-versus-host disease after an allogeneic hematopoietic cell transplant.

For this clone: Genes here carry mouse names. The CDR3 end lies 1 residue beyond the end of the read and is filled in from the germline J gene. The V and J genes are TRBV3 and TRBJ2-7, with 7 bases matching TRBD1. Germline-derived CDR1 and CDR2 are SNHLY and FYNGKV (reference sequence). The CDR3 consists of 14 residues. V shed 2 bases, J shed 1 base, and the junction held 2 bases outside the gene matches. CDR3 in amino acids: CASSLNRGSYEQYF. CDR3 bases read: TGTGCCAGCAGCTTAAACAGGGGTTCCTATGAACAGTAC.

The table lists this clone with a few counts. The germline and genes are mouse ones. The CDR3 DNA, read in part, is TGTGGTGCTGACAGGGGCAACCAGGCTCCGCTT. Residues: CGADRGNQAPL. The CDR3, in full, reads CGADRGNQAPLF. The chain links TRBV20 to TRBJ1-5; the match to TRBD1 covers 8 bases. From the germline J gene comes the end of the CDR3, since the read stops 1 residue before it. The CDR3 contains 12 residues. Germline lookup yields CDR1 GFQATS and CDR2 STVNSAI. J lost 3 bases, V lost 5 bases, and 0 bases had no gene match. Full variable domain (missing parts from reference TRBV20 and TRBJ1-5): GALVYQYPRRTICKSGTSMRMECQAVGFQATSVAWYRQSPQKTFELIALSTVNSAIKYEQNFTQEKFPISHPNLSFSSMTVLNAYLEDRGLYLCGADRGNQAPLFGEGTRLSVL.

Turning to this clone: The genes and germline here are from mouse. The read halts 1 residue ahead of the CDR3 end, with the missing end drawn from the germline J gene. The rearrangement links TRBV26 to TRBJ2-2; 10 nucleotides agree with TRBD2. V trimming: 3 bases; J trimming: 4 bases; junction bases outside the gene matches: 8. In germline, CDR1 is KGHPV, CDR2 FQNQEV (reference sequence). This CDR3 has 17 amino acids. The CDR3 spells CASSLFWGGARTGQLYF. The CDR3 bases that were read are TGTGCCAGCAGTCTTTTCTGGGGGGGCGCACGCACCGGGCAGCTCTAC.

This clone was counted a few times. The listed genes are named as in mouse. From the germline J gene comes the end of the CDR3, since the read stops 1 residue before it. V is TRBV3 and J is TRBJ1-4; D gene unclear. This CDR3 contains 13 residues. V was shortened by 5 bases and J by 2 bases, with 6 bases between the two germline ends. CDR1 is SNHLY, CDR2 FYNGKV, per germline (reference sequence). The covered CDR3 bases are TGTGCCAGCAGCCTGACATCCAACGAAAGATTATTT. It encodes CASSLTSNERLF. The whole CDR3 region reads CASSLTSNERLFF.

As to this clone: The germline and genes are mouse ones. The read is 1 residue too short to cover the CDR3 end, so that end is filled in from the germline J gene. This rearrangement joins TRBV23 to TRBJ2-4; no DNA check was done on the table's D call, TRBD1. Germline V gene sequence: CDR1 KGHTA, CDR2 FQNQQP. This CDR3 is built from 13 residues. The CDR3 bases that were read are TGCTCCAGCAAGACAGGGACCGAAAACACCTTGTAC. Amino acid sequence: CSSKTGTENTLY. The CDR3 reads in full as CSSKTGTENTLYF.

Relative to its sample, this clone is medium-sized. Genes and germline come from the mouse. Sequencing ends 1 residue short of the CDR3 end; the germline J gene provides the rest. The V gene is TRBV12-1, the J gene TRBJ1-2; no clear D. The germline V gene encodes CDR1 SGHSN and CDR2 HYEKVE. V was trimmed by 1 base and J by 2 bases, leaving 4 bases between them. The CDR3 has 12 amino acids. CDR3 DNA (partial): TGTGCCAGCTCTCTGGGGAACTCCGACTACACC. Its translation: CASSLGNSDYT. From start to end, the CDR3 is CASSLGNSDYTF.

In the case of this clone: Gene names denote mouse genes. The read ends 1 residue before the CDR3 terminus; that terminus is restored from the germline J gene. The rearrangement uses TRBV3 and TRBJ2-7, with TRBD2 matching over 12 bases. V lost 5 bases, J lost 7 bases, and 9 bases stayed unmatched. CDR3 length: 15 amino acids. Germline CDR1 is SNHLY and CDR2 is FYNGKV (reference sequence). CDR3 in amino acids: CASSPRLGGRGEQYF. Partial CDR3 DNA: TGTGCCAGCAGCCCGAGACTGGGGGGGCGCGGGGAACAGTAC.

A remark on this clone: Gene names and germline match the mouse. The CDR3 end is not reached by the read, which stops 1 residue before it; the germline J gene fills it in. The chain joins TRBV26 to TRBJ2-2; weak D call: TRBD1 (6 bases). Germline V gives CDR1 KGHPV, CDR2 FQNQEV (reference sequence). This CDR3 has 15 residues. With 3 bases removed from V and 0 bases from J, the gap between germline ends came to 8 bases. The CDR3 here is CASSLGTTNTGQLYF. The sequenced CDR3 bases are TGTGCCAGCAGTCTCGGGACAACAAACACCGGGCAGCTCTAC.

A word on this clone: Germline and genes: mouse. The missing CDR3 end, 1 residue past where the read stops, is filled in from the germline J gene. This rearrangement joins TRBV3 to TRBJ2-4; TRBD1 matches 11 bases. The CDR3 sequence is 14 residues long. V gave up 5 bases and J gave up 10 bases; unmatched junction bases: 8. CDR1 and CDR2 from the germline V gene are SNHLY and FYNGKV (reference sequence). The part of the CDR3 DNA that was read is TGTGCCAGCAGCCTCCGGGACAGGGGGGGGGCCTTGTAC. Protein: CASSLRDRGGALY. The whole CDR3 sequence reads CASSLRDRGGALYF.

Note on this clone: Gene and germline names: mouse. The DNA ends 1 residue before the CDR3 does, and the rest of the CDR3 is filled in from the germline J gene. The genes are TRBV13-2 and TRBJ2-2, with 7 positions matching TRBD1. The CDR3 length is 15 residues. The junction had 2 bases not matched to a gene; V was cut back by 0 bases and J by 3 bases. Germline V gives CDR1 NNHNN, CDR2 SYGAGS (reference sequence). Partial CDR3 DNA: TGTGCCAGCGGTGATGCAGGGACAGACACCGGGCAGCTCTAC. This gives the protein CASGDAGTDTGQLY. The CDR3 in its entirety is CASGDAGTDTGQLYF.

In its sample, this clone ranks as medium-sized. Here the gene names and germline are mouse. The read ends 1 residue shy of where the CDR3 ends; the end is completed using the germline J gene. The chain couples TRBV13-3 to TRBJ2-7, with D possibly matching TRBD2 (5 bases). V was pared by 6 bases and J by 6 bases, with 10 bases between. This CDR3 is 11 amino acids long. Germline-derived CDR1 and CDR2 are NNHDY and SYVADS. The DNA read from the CDR3 is TGTGCCAGCATGGCTGGGCGTGAACAGTAC. Translating it yields CASMAGREQY. The CDR3 as a whole reads CASMAGREQYF.

A remark on this clone: Gene names are mouse gene names. The CDR3 reads CASSREGNQDTQYF. The CDR3 DNA, read in part, is TGTGCTAGCAGTAGAGAGGGAAACCAAGACACCCAGTAC. The rearrangement links TRBV17 to TRBJ2-5; D not resolved. The read finishes 1 residue shy of the CDR3 end, and the germline J gene is used to complete it. Per germline, CDR1 MNHDT and CDR2 YYDKIL. The CDR3 is made up of 14 amino acids. V gave up 0 bases and J gave up 0 bases, with 4 bases separating them.

On this clone itself: Mouse germline and gene names are used. The CDR3 end lies 1 residue beyond the end of the read and is filled in from the germline J gene. The J gene is TRBJ1-4, the V gene TRBV26, with D unclear. CDR3 size: 13 residues. The V end was cut by 4 bases, the J end by 3 bases, with 6 bases between. CDR1 and CDR2 from the germline V gene are KGHPV and FQNQEV (reference sequence). CDR3: CASSPGANERLFF. The part of the CDR3 DNA that was read is TGTGCCAGCAGTCCGGGAGCCAACGAAAGATTATTT.

Turning to this clone: Germline and genes: mouse. From the germline J gene comes the end of the CDR3, since the read stops 1 residue before it. This sequence joins TRBV23 and TRBJ2-2. This CDR3 comprises 16 residues. Germline-derived CDR1 and CDR2 are KGHTA and FQNQQP. CDR3 DNA (partial): TGCTCCAGCAGTCAATATCCGGGGAGTCGCACCGGGCAGCTCTAC. Protein: CSSSQYPGSRTGQLY. The full CDR3 is CSSSQYPGSRTGQLYF.

Comments on this clone: Gene names and germline refer to mouse. The DNA ends 1 residue before the CDR3 does, and the rest of the CDR3 is filled in from the germline J gene. The chain carries TRBV26 and TRBJ2-1; TRBD2 agrees at 14 bases. The CDR3 contains 16 residues. The V gene's germline CDR1 is KGHPV and CDR2 FQNQEV (reference sequence). Trimming at V came to 6 bases and at J to 3 bases, leaving 4 bases not matched to a gene. This CDR3 is CASSAGTGGAYAEQFF. The DNA read from the CDR3 is TGTGCCAGCAGCGCCGGGACTGGGGGGGCCTATGCTGAGCAGTTC.

With regard to this clone: The germline and genes are mouse ones. From the germline J gene comes the end of the CDR3, since the read stops 1 residue before it. The chain recombines TRBV2 with TRBJ1-6, with D perhaps TRBD1 (5 bases). TRBJ1-6 qualifies as an ORF whose function is uncertain. V lost 0 bases and J lost 9, with 15 bases in between. Germline CDR1 reads LGHNA; CDR2 reads YSYQKL. CDR3 length equals 16 residues. The DNA read from the CDR3 is TGTGCCAGCAGCCAAGAAACAGGAAGGGGTTTTTCGCCCCTCTAC. Amino acid sequence: CASSQETGRGFSPLY. From start to end, the CDR3 is CASSQETGRGFSPLYF.

As for this clone: Genes and germline come from the mouse. The CDR3 end is not reached by the read, which stops 1 residue before it; the germline J gene fills it in. The chain combines TRBV23 with TRBJ2-5. From germline, CDR1 is KGHTA and CDR2 FQNQQP. The CDR3 is made up of 13 amino acids. CDR3 residues: CSSSQGDQDTQYF. CDR3 DNA, as far as it was read: TGCTCCAGCAGTCAGGGGGACCAAGACACCCAGTAC.